This T cell receptor (beta chain) derives from a study of T cells after yellow fever vaccination. TCRdb fed the 5' RACE reads into MiXCR, producing one record per CDR3 protein. Counted here are just under 600,000 distinct CDR3 sequences, approximately 13% occurring once; the ten biggest clones make up over 12%. CDR1 and CDR2 from the germline V gene are SGDLS and YYNGEE. The CDR3 covers 13 residues. Trimming took 2 bases from V and 10 from J, leaving 13 bases between them. This receptor was taken from a man aged 30 to 45 who received the YFV17D yellow fever vaccine. The material was PBMCs, obtained on the day of the yellow fever booster vaccination. This chain links TRBV9 with TRBJ2-1; tentatively, D is TRBD2 (5 bases). Written as DNA, the CDR3 is TGTGCCAGCAGCGTGAGCCCGAGAGGGGAGCAGTTCTTC. It codes for CASSVSPRGEQFF.